This T cell receptor beta chain was obtained from a study of cytomegalovirus exposure and HLA in healthy donors. Study-level background: As an earlier analysis found, around 190 million T cells yielded over 95 million unique TCR beta sequences. Whole-study findings and limits: According to the study, about 180 TCR beta chains were cytomegalovirus-associated.

All the people who gave samples were healthy bone marrow donors. Unrecorded immune exposure was likely among donors, who were nominally healthy when sampled. Researchers ran the PCR with 60 Vbeta and 13 Jbeta primers. Here immunoSEQ multiplex PCR was the method, and the copy in TCRdb shows in-frame clones only, minus some. The sample shows approximately 98,000 clones, more than 60% of them seen only once. In the case of this clone: Its antigen is not identified.

There are 12 residues in the CDR3. With V trimmed by 6 bases and J by 4 bases, 2 bases remained unmatched. CDR1 and CDR2 (germline): PRHDT, FYEKMQ (reference sequence). The sequence was obtained from a man aged 18 to 30 in good health and CMV-seropositive. Material for sequencing was PBMCs. The V and J genes are TRBV13 and TRBJ1-2, with TRBD1 matching 7 bases. CDR3 in DNA: TGTGCCAGCAGTCGGGACAGCTATGGCTACACCTTC. Translated, it gives CASSRDSYGYTF.